The clone carrying this TCR beta chain was picked up a small number of times. Its specificity is not known. Only in-frame clones appear in the TCRdb table, and some are missing; sequencing was by immunoSEQ multiplex PCR. The sample has under 85,000 clones, 88% seen once. Trimming pared 4 bases from V and 7 bases from J, leaving 11 bases between. Germline CDR1 reads SGHDN; CDR2 reads FVKESK. The CDR3 has 14 residues. These data come from a study of T cell responses to AZD1222 COVID-19 vaccine. Study at large: Second doses were pooled across both intervals (about 4 or about 12 weeks). Study outcomes and limitations: Following two doses of AZD1222, Spike-specific TCR breadth and depth rose. Dominant at 160-218 and 743-854, vaccine-associated CD4 TCRs also spanned spike. Only after the peak T cell response were repertoires sampled.

Material: peripheral blood, obtained on day 0 of AZD1222 vaccination. J is TRBJ1-6 and V is TRBV14; D is possibly TRBD1 (5 bases). The receptor was isolated from an adult in good health. CDR3 sequence: CASSRGRENSPLHF. CDR3 in DNA: TGTGCCAGCAGCCGGGGACGGGAGAATTCACCCCTCCACTTT.